This T cell receptor beta chain appears in the sequencing data of a study of blood T cells in healthy people across ages. As concerns this clonotype: Its specificity is not known.

Combining a sample-barcoded 5' primer with a J-beta primer mix, a second PCR ran for about 7 to 11 cycles. Template switching added a 12-random-nucleotide identifier to every cDNA molecule. MiXCR, applied by TCRdb to the 5' RACE reads, yields one record per CDR3 protein. This table holds roughly 2 million distinct CDR3 sequences, about 50% found once. V was trimmed by 4 bases and J by 10 bases, leaving 20 bases between them. The germline CDR1 and CDR2 sequences are MDHEN and SYDVKM. This CDR3 region has 16 residues. Whole-study results and caveats: PBMCs were not sorted, which prevented a conclusive comparison of naive versus antigen-experienced cells.

Caucasian, healthy and from Russia, the donors were aged between roughly 6 and 95. Samples had at least 6 million PBMCs isolated from them. The sequence came from a woman aged 40-49 years in good health. The sample was blood. The V and J genes are TRBV28 and TRBJ1-6, with D possibly TRBD1 on 6 matching bases. CDR3 sequence (DNA): TGTGCCAGCAGTTCCACCCCCTGGGGGCGCGGGTCACCCCTCCACTTT. Translating gives CASSSTPWGRGSPLHF.